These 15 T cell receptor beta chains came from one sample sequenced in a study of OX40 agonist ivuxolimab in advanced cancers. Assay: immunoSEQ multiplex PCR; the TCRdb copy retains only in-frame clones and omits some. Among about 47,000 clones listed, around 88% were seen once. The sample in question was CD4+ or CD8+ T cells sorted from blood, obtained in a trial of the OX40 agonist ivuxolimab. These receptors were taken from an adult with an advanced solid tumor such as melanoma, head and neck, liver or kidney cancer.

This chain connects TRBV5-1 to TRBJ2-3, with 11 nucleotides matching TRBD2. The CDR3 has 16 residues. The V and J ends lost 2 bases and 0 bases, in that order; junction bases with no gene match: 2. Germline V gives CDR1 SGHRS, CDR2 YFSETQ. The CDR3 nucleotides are TGCGCCAGCAGCTTCAGGACTAGCGGGAGCACAGATACGCAGTATTTT. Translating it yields CASSFRTSGSTDTQYF. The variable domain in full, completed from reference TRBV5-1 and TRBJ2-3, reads KAGVTQTPRYLIKTRGQQVTLSCSPISGHRSVSWYQQTPGQGLQFLFEYFSETQRNKGNFPGRFSGRQFSNSRSEMNVSTLELGDSALYLCASSFRTSGSTDTQYFGPGTRLTVL.

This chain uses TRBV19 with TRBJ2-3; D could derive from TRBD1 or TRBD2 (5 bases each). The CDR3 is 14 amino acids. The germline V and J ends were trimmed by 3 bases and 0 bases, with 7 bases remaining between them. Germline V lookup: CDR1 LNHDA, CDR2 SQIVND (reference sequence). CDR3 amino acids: CASSIGGSTDTQYF. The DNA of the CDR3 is TGTGCCAGTAGTATTGGGGGAAGCACAGATACGCAGTATTTT.

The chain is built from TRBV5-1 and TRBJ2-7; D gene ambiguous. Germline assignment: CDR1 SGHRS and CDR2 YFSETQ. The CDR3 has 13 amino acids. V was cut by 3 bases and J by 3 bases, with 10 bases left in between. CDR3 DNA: TGCGCCAGCAGCTCCGGTATTTTCTACGAGCAGTACTTC. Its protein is CASSSGIFYEQYF. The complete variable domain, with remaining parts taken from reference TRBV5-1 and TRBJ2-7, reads KAGVTQTPRYLIKTRGQQVTLSCSPISGHRSVSWYQQTPGQGLQFLFEYFSETQRNKGNFPGRFSGRQFSNSRSEMNVSTLELGDSALYLCASSSGIFYEQYFGPGTRLTVT.

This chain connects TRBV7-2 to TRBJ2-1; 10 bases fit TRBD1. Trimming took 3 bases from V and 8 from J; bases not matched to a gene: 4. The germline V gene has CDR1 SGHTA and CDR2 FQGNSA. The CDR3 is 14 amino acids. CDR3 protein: CASSFRQGAYEQFF. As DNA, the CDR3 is TGTGCCAGCAGCTTTAGACAGGGGGCCTATGAGCAGTTCTTC.

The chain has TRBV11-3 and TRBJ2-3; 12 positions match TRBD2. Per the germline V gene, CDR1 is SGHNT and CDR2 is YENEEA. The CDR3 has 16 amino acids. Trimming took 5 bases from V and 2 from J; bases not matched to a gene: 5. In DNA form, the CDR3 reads TGTGCCAGCAGCCCGGGACTAGCGGGTATCACAGATACGCAGTATTTT. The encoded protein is CASSPGLAGITDTQYF.

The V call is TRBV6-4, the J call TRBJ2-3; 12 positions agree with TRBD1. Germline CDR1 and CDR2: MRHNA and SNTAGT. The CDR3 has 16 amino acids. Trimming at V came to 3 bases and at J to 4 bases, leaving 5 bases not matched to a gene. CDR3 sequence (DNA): TGTGCCAGCAGTGAGACCGGGACAGGGGGCCCAGATACGCAGTATTTT. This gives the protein CASSETGTGGPDTQYF.

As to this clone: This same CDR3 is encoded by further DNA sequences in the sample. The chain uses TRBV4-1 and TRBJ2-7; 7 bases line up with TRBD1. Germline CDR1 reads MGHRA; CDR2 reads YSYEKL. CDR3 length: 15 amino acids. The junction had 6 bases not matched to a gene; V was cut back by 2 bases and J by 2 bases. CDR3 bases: TGCGCCAGCAGCCAAAGTTCGGGACAGACCTACGAGCAGTACTTC. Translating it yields CASSQSSGQTYEQYF.

The CDR3 is CASSLSGGRYTEAFF. CDR3 nucleotide sequence: TGTGCCAGCAGCCTCTCAGGGGGTCGGTACACTGAAGCTTTCTTT. The rearrangement links TRBV7-9 to TRBJ1-1; 7 nucleotides agree with TRBD1. J gave up 3 bases and V 5 bases, and 9 bases lay outside the gene matches. The length of the CDR3 is 15 residues. Germline CDR1 reads SEHNR; CDR2 reads FQNEAQ (reference sequence).

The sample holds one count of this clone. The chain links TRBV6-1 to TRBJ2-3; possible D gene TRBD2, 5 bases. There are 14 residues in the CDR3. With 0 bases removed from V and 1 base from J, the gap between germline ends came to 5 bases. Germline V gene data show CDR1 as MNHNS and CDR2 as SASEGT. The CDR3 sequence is CASSEASGTDTQYF. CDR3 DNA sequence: TGTGCCAGCAGTGAAGCTAGCGGCACAGATACGCAGTATTTT.

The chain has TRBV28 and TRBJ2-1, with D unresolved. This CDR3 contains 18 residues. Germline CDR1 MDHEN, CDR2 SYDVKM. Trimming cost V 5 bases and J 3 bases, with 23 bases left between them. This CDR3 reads CASSPPRRISVYYNEQFF. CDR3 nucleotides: TGTGCCAGCAGTCCCCCGCGCCGGATCAGCGTCTACTACAATGAGCAGTTCTTC. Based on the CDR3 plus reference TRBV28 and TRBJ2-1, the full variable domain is DVKVTQSSRYLVKRTGEKVFLECVQDMDHENMFWYRQDPGLGLRLIYFSYDVKMKEKGDIPEGYSVSREKKERFSLILESASTNQTSMYLCASSPPRRISVYYNEQFFGPGTRLTVL.

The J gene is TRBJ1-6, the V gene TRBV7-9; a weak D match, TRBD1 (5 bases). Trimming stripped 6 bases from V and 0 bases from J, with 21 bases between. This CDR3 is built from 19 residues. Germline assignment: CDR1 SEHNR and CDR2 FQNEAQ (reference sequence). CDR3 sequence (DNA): TGTGCCAGCAGGTCCGGGACTCCCTCAACGGGCTCCTATAATTCACCCCTCCACTTT. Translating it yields CASRSGTPSTGSYNSPLHF.

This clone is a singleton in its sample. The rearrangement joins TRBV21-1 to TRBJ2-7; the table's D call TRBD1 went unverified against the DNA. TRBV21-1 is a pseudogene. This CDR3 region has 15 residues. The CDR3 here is CASSKGDRVAYEQYF. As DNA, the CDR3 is TGTGCCAGCAGCAAGGGGGACAGGGTGGCCTACGAGCAGTACTTC.

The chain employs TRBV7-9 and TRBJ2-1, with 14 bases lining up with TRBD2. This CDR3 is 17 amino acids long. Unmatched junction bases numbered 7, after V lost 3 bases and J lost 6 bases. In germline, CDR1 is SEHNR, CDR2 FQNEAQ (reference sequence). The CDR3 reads CASSFYPGTSGSNEQFF. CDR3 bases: TGTGCCAGCAGCTTTTACCCCGGGACTAGCGGGAGCAATGAGCAGTTCTTC.

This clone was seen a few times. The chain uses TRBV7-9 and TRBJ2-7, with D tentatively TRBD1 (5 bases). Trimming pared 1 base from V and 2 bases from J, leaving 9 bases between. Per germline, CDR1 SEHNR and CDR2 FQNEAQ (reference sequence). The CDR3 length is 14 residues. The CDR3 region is CASSLGQRPYEQYF. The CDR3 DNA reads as TGTGCCAGCAGCTTAGGACAGAGACCCTACGAGCAGTACTTC.

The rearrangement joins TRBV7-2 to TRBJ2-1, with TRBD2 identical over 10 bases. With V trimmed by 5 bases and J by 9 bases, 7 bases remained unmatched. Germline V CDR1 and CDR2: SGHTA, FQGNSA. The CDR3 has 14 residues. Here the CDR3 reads CASSPLAGSSEQFF. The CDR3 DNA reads TGTGCCAGCAGCCCACTAGCGGGAAGTTCTGAGCAGTTCTTC. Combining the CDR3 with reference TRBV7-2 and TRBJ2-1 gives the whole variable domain GAGVSQSPSNKVTEKGKDVELRCDPISGHTALYWYRQSLGQGLEFLIYFQGNSAPDKSGLPSDRFSAERTGGSVSTLTIQRTQQEDSAVYLCASSPLAGSSEQFFGPGTRLTVL.